This T cell receptor beta chain was captured in a study of T-cell reconstitution after alpha-beta-depleted transplantation in children. This clonotype has only a few counts. During its preparation, the TCRbeta library received unique molecular identifiers. TCRdb re-analysed the PCR reads in MiXCR, keeping a single row per CDR3 protein. The table includes roughly 350,000 distinct CDR3 sequences, about 9.4% detected once. This CDR3 spans 15 amino acids. Germline CDR1 reads SGHRS; CDR2 reads YFSETQ. V was trimmed by 3 bases and J by 4 bases, leaving 15 bases between them. The clonotype comes from a human donor who donated a stem cell graft to a child with acute lymphoblastic leukemia. The genes are TRBV5-1 and TRBJ2-3; D tentatively reads TRBD1 or TRBD2 (5 bases each). Sequenced material: PBMCs from the stem cell graft donor, taken from the stem cell graft. The CDR3 DNA reads TGCGCCAGCAGCTGGACCGGGGCCTACCCAGATACGCAGTATTTT. This encodes CASSWTGAYPDTQYF.